The clone carrying this T cell receptor (beta chain) was seen repeatedly, ten times or more. The germline CDR1 and CDR2 sequences are SGHTA and FQGNSA. This CDR3 is 14 amino acids long. Trimming left V 5 bases short and J 2 bases short, with 12 bases between. Time point of the sample: persistent/refractory GD, antithyroid drugs over 5 years with positive TRAb. Extracted RNA from PBMCs served as the source of the TCR library. This sample was taken from a study of regulatory T cells in long-lasting Graves disease. Study-level information: Graves' disease counted as persistent after over 5 years of antithyroid drugs with positive TSH receptor antibodies.

CDR3-region Arm-PCR and iRepertoire HTBI primers produced the TCR beta libraries. MiXCR, run by TCRdb on the multiplex PCR reads, gives a single entry per CDR3 protein. The sample has about half a million distinct CDR3 sequences; approximately 22% are singletons. The chain couples TRBV7-2 to TRBJ2-5; D unresolved. This TCR was recovered from a female donor with Graves disease. Source: peripheral blood mononuclear cells (PBMCs), taken when the disease was refractory, from a patient treated with antithyroid drugs. This CDR3 is CASSQDVGQETQYF. As DNA, the CDR3 is TGTGCCAGCAGCCAAGATGTGGGTCAAGAGACCCAGTACTTC.